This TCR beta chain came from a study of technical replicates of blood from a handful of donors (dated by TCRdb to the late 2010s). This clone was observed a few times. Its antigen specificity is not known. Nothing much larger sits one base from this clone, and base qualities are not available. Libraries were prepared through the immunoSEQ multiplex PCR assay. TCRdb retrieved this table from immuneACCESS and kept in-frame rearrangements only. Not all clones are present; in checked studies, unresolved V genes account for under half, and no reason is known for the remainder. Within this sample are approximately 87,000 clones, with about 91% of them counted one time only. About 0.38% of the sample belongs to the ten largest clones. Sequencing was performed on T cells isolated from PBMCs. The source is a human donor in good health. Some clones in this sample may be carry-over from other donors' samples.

The DNA is as follows: TGCGCCAGCAGCTACGACTCGAACAATCAGCCCCAGCATTTT. Its coded protein is CASSYDSNNQPQHF. Recombination connected TRBV5-1 to TRBJ1-5; the D gene cannot be named for sure. Its CDR3 holds 14 amino acids, cysteine through phenylalanine. This entry keeps only the CDR3 DNA: 42 bases, framed from base 1. Trimming costs V 3 bases and J 3 bases, and their ends lie 10 bases apart. CDR1 is given as SGHRS and CDR2 as YFSETQ, both from the germline V gene.